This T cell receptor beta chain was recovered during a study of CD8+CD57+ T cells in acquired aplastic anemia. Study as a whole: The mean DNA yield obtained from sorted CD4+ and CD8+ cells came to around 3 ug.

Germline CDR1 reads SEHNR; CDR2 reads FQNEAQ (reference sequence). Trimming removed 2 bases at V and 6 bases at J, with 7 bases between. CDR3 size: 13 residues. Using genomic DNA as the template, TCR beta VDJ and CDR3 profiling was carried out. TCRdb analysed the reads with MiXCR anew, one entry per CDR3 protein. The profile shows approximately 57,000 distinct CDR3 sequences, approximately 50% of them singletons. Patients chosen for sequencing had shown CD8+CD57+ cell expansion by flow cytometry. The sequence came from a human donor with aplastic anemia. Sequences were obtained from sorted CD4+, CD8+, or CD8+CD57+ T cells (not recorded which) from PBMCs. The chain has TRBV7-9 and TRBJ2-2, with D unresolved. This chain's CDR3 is CASSLTVSGELFF. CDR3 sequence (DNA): TGTGCCAGCAGCTTAACAGTTTCCGGGGAGCTGTTTTTT.